This record looks at one TCR beta chain sequence and its context. There are 13 residues in the CDR3. Germline CDR1 SGHNT, CDR2 YENEEA. Trimming cost V 5 bases and J 9 bases, with 14 bases left between them. Data came from immunoSEQ multiplex PCR; TCRdb stores just in-frame clones and leaves some out. The data hold some 180,000 clones, with 83% observed a single time. The data belong to a study of blood T cell repertoires in COVID-19. The clonotype was recovered from an elderly woman with acute or convalescent COVID-19. V is TRBV11-3 and J is TRBJ2-1, with D maybe TRBD1 (6 bases). The sequenced sample was peripheral blood. As DNA, the CDR3 is TGTGCCAGCAGCCTCGGGACGGACAGTGAGCAGTTCTTC. Encoded protein: CASSLGTDSEQFF.